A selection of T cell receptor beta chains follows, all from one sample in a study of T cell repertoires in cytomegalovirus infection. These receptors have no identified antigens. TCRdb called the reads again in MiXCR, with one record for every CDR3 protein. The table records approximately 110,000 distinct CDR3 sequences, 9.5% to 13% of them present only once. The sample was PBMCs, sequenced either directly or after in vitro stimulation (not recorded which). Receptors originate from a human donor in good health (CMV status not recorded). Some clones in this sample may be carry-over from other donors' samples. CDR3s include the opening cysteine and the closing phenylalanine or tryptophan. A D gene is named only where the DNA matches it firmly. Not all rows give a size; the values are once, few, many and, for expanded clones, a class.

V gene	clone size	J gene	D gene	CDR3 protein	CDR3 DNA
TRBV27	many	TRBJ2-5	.	CASSFRLRETQYF	TGTGCCAGCAGTTTCCGACTCCGGGAGACCCAGTACTTC
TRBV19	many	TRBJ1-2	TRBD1	CASSIGRAGGINYGYTF	TGTGCCAGTAGTATAGGCCGTGCAGGGGGCATAAACTATGGCTACACCTTC
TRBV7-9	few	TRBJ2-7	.	CASSQEVPYEQYF	TGTGCCAGCAGCCAAGAAGTCCCCTACGAGCAGTACTTC
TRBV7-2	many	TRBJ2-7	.	CASSLASQPEYEQYF	TGTGCCAGCAGCTTAGCATCCCAACCTGAATACGAGCAGTACTTC
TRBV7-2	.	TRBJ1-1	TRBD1	CASSPDRPGAFF	TGTGCCAGCAGCCCGGACAGGCCAGGAGCTTTCTTT
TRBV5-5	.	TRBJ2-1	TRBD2	CASSSSGRWLNEQFF	TGTGCCAGCAGTTCCTCCGGGAGGTGGTTGAATGAGCAGTTCTTC
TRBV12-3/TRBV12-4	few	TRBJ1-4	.	CASTMGQFNEKLFF	TGTGCCAGCACCATGGGACAATTTAATGAAAAACTGTTTTTT
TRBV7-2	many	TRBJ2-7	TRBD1	CASSLPRQGWGEQYF	TGTGCCAGCAGCTTACCCCGACAGGGCTGGGGAGAGCAGTACTTC
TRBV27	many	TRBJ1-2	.	CASSQWVGSNYGYTF	TGTGCCAGCAGTCAATGGGTGGGGAGTAACTATGGCTACACCTTC
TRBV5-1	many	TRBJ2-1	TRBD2	CASSPGLAGGYNEQFF	TGCGCCAGCAGCCCCGGACTAGCGGGAGGCTACAATGAGCAGTTCTTC
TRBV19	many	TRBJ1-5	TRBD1	CASSISSGLGTGVRDQPQHF	TGTGCCAGTAGTATTTCCTCCGGGCTTGGGACAGGGGTGAGAGATCAGCCCCAGCATTTT
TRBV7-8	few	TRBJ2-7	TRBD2	CASSPGTSGNYEQYF	TGTGCCAGCAGCCCCGGGACTAGCGGGAATTACGAGCAGTACTTC
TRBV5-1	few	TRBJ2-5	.	CASSPGDGETQYF	TGCGCCAGCAGCCCTGGGGACGGAGAGACCCAGTACTTC
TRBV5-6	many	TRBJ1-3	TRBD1	CASSTTGGYSGNTIYF	TGTGCCAGCAGCACCACAGGGGGCTACTCTGGAAACACCATATATTTT
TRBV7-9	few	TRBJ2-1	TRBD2	CASSSPPGGRVYNEQFF	TGTGCCAGCAGCTCCCCCCCGGGAGGGCGGGTCTACAATGAGCAGTTCTTC
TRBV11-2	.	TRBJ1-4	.	CASSPIQGVEKLFF	TGTGCCAGCAGTCCCATCCAGGGAGTTGAAAAACTGTTTTTT
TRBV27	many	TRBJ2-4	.	CASSLQGSDIQYF	TGTGCCAGCAGTTTACAGGGTTCTGACATTCAGTACTTC
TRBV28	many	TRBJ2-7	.	CASSGSDRASSYEQYF	TGTGCCAGCAGTGGGAGTGACCGGGCGAGCTCCTACGAGCAGTACTTC
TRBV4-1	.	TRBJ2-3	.	CASSQAGETDTQYF	TGCGCCAGCAGCCAAGCCGGAGAAACAGATACGCAGTATTTT
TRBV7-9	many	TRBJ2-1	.	CASSLVGSSYNEQFF	TGTGCCAGCAGCTTAGTCGGGTCCTCCTACAATGAGCAGTTCTTC
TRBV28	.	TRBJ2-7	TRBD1	CASSTRDRASEQYF	TGTGCCAGCAGTACCCGGGACAGGGCCTCCGAGCAGTACTTC
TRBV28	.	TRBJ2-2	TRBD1	CASSSTGMRYGELFF	TGTGCCAGCAGTTCGACAGGGATGAGATACGGGGAGCTGTTTTTT
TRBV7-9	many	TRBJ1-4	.	CASSFAGMGEKLFF	TGTGCCAGCAGCTTCGCTGGGATGGGGGAAAAACTGTTTTTT
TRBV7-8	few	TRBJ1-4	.	CASGGGGSTNEKLFF	TGTGCCAGCGGGGGAGGGGGATCAACTAATGAAAAACTGTTTTTT
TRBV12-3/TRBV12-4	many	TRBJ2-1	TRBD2	CASSYLASGEVDEQFF	TGTGCCAGCAGTTATCTGGCTAGCGGTGAGGTGGATGAGCAGTTCTTC
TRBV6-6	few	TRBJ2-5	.	CASSYLGRDGTQYF	TGTGCCAGCAGTTACTTGGGCAGGGACGGGACCCAGTACTTC
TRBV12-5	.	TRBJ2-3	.	CASGRGGDRSQYF	TGTGCTAGTGGCCGGGGCGGGGACAGATCGCAGTATTTT
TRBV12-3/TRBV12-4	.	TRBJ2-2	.	CASSLVPGGAGELFF	TGTGCCAGCAGTTTAGTGCCCGGCGGGGCCGGGGAGCTGTTTTTT
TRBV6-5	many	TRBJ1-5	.	CASSYSFGGGQPQHF	TGTGCCAGCAGTTACTCTTTCGGGGGCGGTCAGCCCCAGCATTTT
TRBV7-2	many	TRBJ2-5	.	CASSPPGRETQYF	TGTGCCAGCAGTCCCCCCGGACGGGAGACCCAGTACTTC
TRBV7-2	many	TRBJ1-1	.	CASSLLQGRAEAFF	TGTGCCAGCAGCTTACTGCAGGGGAGGGCCGAAGCTTTCTTT